This entry describes one T cell receptor beta chain. Participants, about 18 to 90 years old, spanned fewer than 30 US areas. This sample was included in a study of blood T cell repertoires in COVID-19. Trimming pared 3 bases from V and 2 bases from J, leaving 14 bases between. The germline V gene has CDR1 SGHRS and CDR2 YFSETQ. The CDR3 is 16 residues long. The protocol was immunoSEQ multiplex PCR, while the TCRdb copy is restricted to in-frame clones and leaves out a portion. The sample carries 200,000 to 250,000 clones, about 84% recorded once. This clonotype was sampled from a man aged 60 to 75 who had recovered from COVID-19. The V and J genes are TRBV5-1 and TRBJ1-4; no definite D call. The sequenced sample consisted of PBMCs or T cells enriched from blood (not recorded which). The chain's CDR3 is CASSWGAGATNEKLFF. CDR3 sequence (DNA): TGCGCCAGCAGCTGGGGAGCAGGCGCGACTAATGAAAAACTGTTTTTT.